The 21 T cell receptor beta chains listed next were all sequenced from one sample in a study of blood T cell repertoires in COVID-19. The assay was immunoSEQ multiplex PCR, and TCRdb's table has in-frame clones only and misses some. Found here are more than 150,000 clones, approximately 90% of them singletons; the top ten hold 2.4%. The material sequenced was peripheral blood. The receptors derive from a woman aged 70-85 years with acute or convalescent COVID-19.

V is TRBV19 and J is TRBJ1-2, with D maybe TRBD1 (6 bases). The CDR3 is 13 residues long. Germline loops: CDR1 LNHDA, CDR2 SQIVND (reference sequence). V dropped 7 bases and J dropped 8 bases, with 17 bases sitting between them. CDR3 DNA: TGTGCCAGTACCAGGGGAGGGGTAAGGGGCTACACCTTC. Protein: CASTRGGVRGYTF.

The V call is TRBV7-2, the J call TRBJ2-5; D call uncertain. The CDR3 totals 13 residues. The germline V gene has CDR1 SGHTA and CDR2 FQGNSA. V lost 6 bases and J 2 bases, leaving 10 bases between the germline ends. The CDR3 region is CASSLRIQETQYF. The CDR3 DNA reads TGTGCCAGCAGTCTTAGAATTCAAGAGACCCAGTACTTC.

V usage is TRBV6-6 and J usage is TRBJ2-6; either TRBD1 or TRBD2 may supply D (7 bases each). Germline lookup yields CDR1 MNHNY and CDR2 SVGAGI (reference sequence). Trimming removed 5 bases from V and 1 base from J, with 15 bases in between. The CDR3 consists of 17 residues. The CDR3 region has the DNA TGTGCCAGCAGTCAGGGGGGGGGCCTATCTGGGGCCAACGTCCTGACTTTC. Translation: CASSQGGGLSGANVLTF.

V and J are TRBV15 and TRBJ1-4; D is possibly TRBD1 (6 bases). CDR1 and CDR2 (germline): LNHNV, YYDKDF (reference sequence). The CDR3 totals 17 residues. Trimming shortened V by 0 bases and J by 6 bases, and 17 bases separated the two germline ends. For the CDR3, the DNA is TGTGCCACCAGCAGAGATCAAGAGTCAGGGGCCCATGAAAAACTGTTTTTT. Protein product: CATSRDQESGAHEKLFF.

V gene TRBV15 combines with J gene TRBJ2-2, with D perhaps matching TRBD2 (5 bases). The germline CDR1 and CDR2 sequences are LNHNV and YYDKDF (reference sequence). The CDR3 is 15 residues long. V was trimmed by 3 bases and J by 3 bases, leaving 11 bases between them. This chain's CDR3 is CATSRPTSYTGELFF. The CDR3 nucleotides are TGTGCCACCAGCAGGCCAACTAGTTACACCGGGGAGCTGTTTTTT.

This clone is a singleton in its sample. The chain joins TRBV19 to TRBJ1-5, with D maybe TRBD1 (5 bases). The CDR3 consists of 17 residues. Germline CDR1 LNHDA, CDR2 SQIVND (reference sequence). V lost 3 bases to trimming and J lost 3 bases, with 18 bases between them. The CDR3 nucleotides are TGTGCCAGTAGTATTAAGCAGGGCCTGGCTTACAATCAGCCCCAGCATTTT. Residues: CASSIKQGLAYNQPQHF.

The chain employs TRBV5-4 and TRBJ1-2, with D hard to call. This CDR3 region has 16 residues. V lost 2 bases and J 4 bases, leaving 18 bases between the germline ends. Looked up from germline, CDR1 is SGHNT and CDR2 is YYREEE (reference sequence). The CDR3: CASSLNGYTLAYGYTF. The CDR3 DNA is TGTGCCAGCAGCTTAAACGGCTACACCCTAGCCTATGGCTACACCTTC.

This chain's CDR3 is CASSRGTGDEQYV. The CDR3 DNA follows: TGTGCCAGCAGCCGCGGGACAGGGGACGAGCAGTACGTC. The chain uses TRBV3-1 (or the pseudogene TRBV3-2) and TRBJ2-7, with 10 bases lining up with TRBD1. Trimming took 4 bases from V and 5 from J; bases not matched to a gene: 2. Germline loops: CDR1 LGHDT, CDR2 YNNKEL (reference sequence). There are 13 residues in the CDR3.

The chain has TRBV18 and TRBJ2-4; 10 bases line up with TRBD1. Germline-derived CDR1 and CDR2 are KGHSH and LQKENI. With V trimmed by 2 bases and J by 5 bases, 3 bases remained unmatched. There are 15 residues in the CDR3. This CDR3 reads CASSPAGTGENIQYF. In DNA, the CDR3 is TGTGCCAGCTCACCAGCCGGGACAGGGGAAAACATTCAGTACTTC.

The chain uses TRBV29-1 and TRBJ1-2, with TRBD1 matching over 7 bases. Per germline, CDR1 SQVTM and CDR2 ANQGSEA. This CDR3 has 13 residues. V lost 1 base, J lost 5 bases, and 4 bases stayed unmatched. DNA for the CDR3: TGCAGCGTTGAAGGAGGGGGCTGGTATGGCTACACCTTC. Its protein is CSVEGGGWYGYTF.

The chain recombines TRBV2 with TRBJ2-1, with 7 bases aligning to TRBD2. J was trimmed by 9 bases and V by 6 bases; bases with no gene match: 11. Germline CDR1 is SNHLY and CDR2 is FYNNEI. The CDR3 has 14 residues. CDR3 bases: TGTGCCAGCAGGGAGCTACGACTAGCCTCTGAGCAGTTCTTC. This codes for CASRELRLASEQFF.

This clone was counted only a few times. The chain couples TRBV9 to TRBJ2-2, with TRBD1 identical over 10 bases. The CDR3 is 16 residues long. The J segment lost 0 bases and the V segment lost 4 bases, leaving 3 bases of the junction unmatched. Germline-derived CDR1 and CDR2 are SGDLS and YYNGEE. The CDR3 is CASSPGTGANTGELFF. The DNA of the CDR3 is TGTGCCAGCAGCCCCGGGACAGGGGCGAACACCGGGGAGCTGTTTTTT.

This clone appeared a few times. The rearrangement joins TRBV28 to TRBJ1-2; 7 positions match TRBD1. With 4 bases clipped from V and 2 bases from J, the junction kept 19 bases outside the gene matches. The CDR3 contains 19 residues. The V gene's germline CDR1 is MDHEN and CDR2 SYDVKM. The CDR3 DNA sequence: TGTGCCAGCAGTTCATCCACCCGGGACAGTTCTCAAACGAACTATGGCTACACCTTC. Protein product: CASSSSTRDSSQTNYGYTF.

The gene calls are TRBV6-1 and TRBJ2-1; maybe TRBD1 (5 bases). The CDR3 is 15 amino acids. CDR1 and CDR2 from the germline V gene are MNHNS and SASEGT. Trimming left V 3 bases short and J 8 bases short, with 17 bases between. The CDR3 coding sequence is TGTGCCAGCAGTGATGGTAGCCTAGGGGCCGATGAGCAGTTCTTC. It yields the protein CASSDGSLGADEQFF.

This rearrangement joins TRBV19 to TRBJ1-6, with a possible D match to TRBD1 (6 bases). The germline CDR1 and CDR2 sequences are LNHDA and SQIVND (reference sequence). The CDR3 contains 14 residues. V was clipped by 6 bases and J by 6 bases, with 12 bases between them. CDR3: CASSRGPPNSPLHF. The CDR3 coding sequence is TGTGCCAGTAGCAGGGGACCACCTAATTCACCCCTCCACTTT. Filled out from reference TRBV19 and TRBJ1-6, the complete variable domain reads DGGITQSPKYLFRKEGQNVTLSCEQNLNHDAMYWYRQDPGQGLRLIYYSQIVNDFQKGDIAEGYSVSREKKESFPLTVTSAQKNPTAFYLCASSRGPPNSPLHFGNGTRLTVT.

This chain uses TRBV7-2 with TRBJ1-5; D gene unclear. Germline V gives CDR1 SGHTA, CDR2 FQGNSA. Trimming stripped 1 base from V and 4 bases from J, with 8 bases between. The CDR3 runs to 14 residues. The CDR3 DNA sequence: TGTGCCAGCAGCTTAGACCCGGGGAATCAGCCCCAGCATTTT. This codes for CASSLDPGNQPQHF.

The rearrangement joins TRBV29-1 to TRBJ1-2; D is uncertain. The V gene's germline CDR1 is SQVTM and CDR2 ANQGSEA. CDR3 length: 12 residues. Trimming stripped 6 bases from V and 4 bases from J, with 12 bases between. The CDR3 region is CSVSEGSYGYTF. The CDR3 DNA is TGCAGCGTAAGCGAGGGATCCTATGGCTACACCTTC.

The rearrangement links TRBV3-1 (or the pseudogene TRBV3-2) to TRBJ2-4, with 8 bases identical to TRBD1. This CDR3 has 16 amino acids. The V gene end was trimmed by 1 base and the J gene end by 7 bases; junction bases not matched to a gene: 9. CDR1 and CDR2 from the germline V gene are LGHDT and YNNKEL (reference sequence). The CDR3 nucleotides are TGTGCCAGCAGCCAAGTCAGGTCAGGGGGCTGGAACATTCAGTACTTC. It translates to CASSQVRSGGWNIQYF.

The chain links TRBV5-1 to TRBJ2-1, with TRBD1 matching 7 bases. The CDR3 consists of 15 residues. In germline, CDR1 is SGHRS, CDR2 YFSETQ. V was clipped by 0 bases and J by 3 bases; unmatched bases: 3. CDR3 in amino acids: CASSLGTGFYNEQFF. In nucleotides, the CDR3 is TGCGCCAGCAGCTTGGGGACAGGTTTCTACAATGAGCAGTTCTTC.

The rearrangement links TRBV12-3 or TRBV12-4 to TRBJ1-3, with TRBD1 identical over 9 bases. Losses at the gene ends were 5 bases for V and 9 bases for J; bases not matched to a gene: 5. The CDR3 has 13 amino acids. The CDR3 coding sequence is TGTGCCAGCAGTCCACAGGGGGCTAGCACCATATATTTT. This codes for CASSPQGASTIYF.

In DNA form, the CDR3 reads TGTGCCAGTAGTATTGGGTCAGGGGGAGTAAGTTGGCCCCAGCATTTT. This encodes CASSIGSGGVSWPQHF. The rearrangement links TRBV19 to TRBJ1-5; 7 positions match TRBD1. J was trimmed by 9 bases and V by 3 bases; bases with no gene match: 14. CDR3 size: 16 residues. CDR1 and CDR2 from the germline V gene are LNHDA and SQIVND (reference sequence).